This record looks at one T cell receptor beta chain sequence and its context. Participants were aged about 18 to 90 years, lived in over 20 US areas, and enrolled virtually. This entry is derived from a study of blood T cell repertoires in COVID-19. Looking at the study overall: Acute and convalescent COVID-19 samples came from the United States, Italy and Spain.

Only in-frame clones appear in the TCRdb table, and some are missing; sequencing was by immunoSEQ multiplex PCR. The sample records just over 300,000 clones, around 89% being singletons. Germline loops: CDR1 SNHLY, CDR2 FYNNEI. V was clipped by 7 bases and J by 7 bases, with 16 bases between them. The CDR3 runs 13 residues. The material sequenced was PBMCs or T cells enriched from blood (not recorded which). The rearrangement joins TRBV2 to TRBJ1-2; D is possibly TRBD1 (6 bases). The TCR originated in a woman in her late teens or twenties with acute COVID-19. The CDR3 sequence is CASIGNRVGGYTF. The DNA for the CDR3 is TGTGCCAGCATCGGAAACAGGGTGGGTGGCTACACCTTC. The variable domain in full, with the rest retrieved from reference TRBV2 and TRBJ1-2, is EPEVTQTPSHQVTQMGQEVILRCVPISNHLYFYWYRQILGQKVEFLVSFYNNEISEKSEIFDDQFSVERPDGSNFTLKIRSTKLEDSAMYFCASIGNRVGGYTFGSGTRLTVV.